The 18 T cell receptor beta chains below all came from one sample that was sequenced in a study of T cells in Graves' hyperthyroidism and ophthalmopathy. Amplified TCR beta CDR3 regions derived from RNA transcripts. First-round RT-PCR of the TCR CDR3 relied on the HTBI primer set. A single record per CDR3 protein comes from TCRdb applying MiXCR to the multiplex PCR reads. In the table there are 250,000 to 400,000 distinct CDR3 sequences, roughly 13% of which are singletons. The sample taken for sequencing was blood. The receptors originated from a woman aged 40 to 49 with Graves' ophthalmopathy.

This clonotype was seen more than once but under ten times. The CDR3 spells CAISLTGDNSPLHF. The DNA for the CDR3 is TGTGCCATCAGCCTGACAGGGGATAATTCACCCCTCCACTTT. V is TRBV10-3 and J is TRBJ1-6, with 8 nucleotides matching TRBD1. Germline V lookup: CDR1 ENHRY, CDR2 SYGVKD. Losses at the gene ends were 6 bases for V and 5 bases for J; bases not matched to a gene: 3. This CDR3 comprises 14 residues.

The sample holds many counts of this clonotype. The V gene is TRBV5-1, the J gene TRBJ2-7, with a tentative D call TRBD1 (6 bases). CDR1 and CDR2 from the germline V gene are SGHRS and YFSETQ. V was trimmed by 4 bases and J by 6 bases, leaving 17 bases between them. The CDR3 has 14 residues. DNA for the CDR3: TGCGCCAGCAGCCCGGACAGCCTCTCTGGCGAGCAGTACTTC. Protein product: CASSPDSLSGEQYF. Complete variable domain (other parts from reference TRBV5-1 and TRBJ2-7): KAGVTQTPRYLIKTRGQQVTLSCSPISGHRSVSWYQQTPGQGLQFLFEYFSETQRNKGNFPGRFSGRQFSNSRSEMNVSTLELGDSALYLCASSPDSLSGEQYFGPGTRLTVT.

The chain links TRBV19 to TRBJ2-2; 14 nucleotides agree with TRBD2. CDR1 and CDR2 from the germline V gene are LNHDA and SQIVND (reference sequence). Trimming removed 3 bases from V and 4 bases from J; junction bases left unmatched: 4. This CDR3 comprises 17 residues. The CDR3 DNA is TGTGCCAGTAGTATCTCCGGGACTAGCGGGGGCACCGGGGAGCTGTTTTTT. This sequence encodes CASSISGTSGGTGELFF. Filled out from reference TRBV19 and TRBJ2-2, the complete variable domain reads DGGITQSPKYLFRKEGQNVTLSCEQNLNHDAMYWYRQDPGQGLRLIYYSQIVNDFQKGDIAEGYSVSREKKESFPLTVTSAQKNPTAFYLCASSISGTSGGTGELFFGEGSRLTVL.

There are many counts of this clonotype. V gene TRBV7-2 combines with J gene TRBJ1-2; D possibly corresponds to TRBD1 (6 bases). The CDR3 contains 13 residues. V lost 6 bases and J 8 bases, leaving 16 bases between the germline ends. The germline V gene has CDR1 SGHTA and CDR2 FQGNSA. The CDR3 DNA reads TGTGCCAGCAGTTCACGCGGGGGGCAAGGCTACACCTTC. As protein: CASSSRGGQGYTF.

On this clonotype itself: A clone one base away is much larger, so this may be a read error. CDR3 DNA sequence: TGTGCCAGCAGGCTCGGGACATGGCGTTCGGGGGAGCTGTTTTTT. It is translated as CASRLGTWRSGELFF. V gene TRBV6-2 or TRBV6-3 combines with J gene TRBJ2-2; possible D gene TRBD1, 6 bases. CDR1 and CDR2 from the germline V gene are MNHEY and SVGEGT. The CDR3 sequence is 15 residues long. Deletions cut 6 bases from V and 8 bases from J, with 19 bases between.

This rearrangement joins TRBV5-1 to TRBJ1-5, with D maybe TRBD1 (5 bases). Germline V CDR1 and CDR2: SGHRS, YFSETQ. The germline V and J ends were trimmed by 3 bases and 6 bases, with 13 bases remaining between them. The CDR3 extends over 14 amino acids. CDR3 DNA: TGCGCCAGCAGCTCCTCTTCTGGGGGTCAGCCCCAGCATTTT. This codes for CASSSSSGGQPQHF.

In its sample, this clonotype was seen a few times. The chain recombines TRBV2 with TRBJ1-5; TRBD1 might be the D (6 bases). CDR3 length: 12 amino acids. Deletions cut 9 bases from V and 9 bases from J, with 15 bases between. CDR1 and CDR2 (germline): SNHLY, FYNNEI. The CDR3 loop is CASTQGKGPQHF. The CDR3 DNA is TGTGCCAGTACTCAGGGGAAAGGGCCCCAGCATTTT.

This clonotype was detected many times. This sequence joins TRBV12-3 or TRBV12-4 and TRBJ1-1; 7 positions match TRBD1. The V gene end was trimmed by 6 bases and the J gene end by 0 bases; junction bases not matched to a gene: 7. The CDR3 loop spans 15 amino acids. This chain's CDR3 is CASSHGQALNTEAFF. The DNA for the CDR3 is TGTGCCAGCAGCCACGGACAGGCATTGAACACTGAAGCTTTCTTT.

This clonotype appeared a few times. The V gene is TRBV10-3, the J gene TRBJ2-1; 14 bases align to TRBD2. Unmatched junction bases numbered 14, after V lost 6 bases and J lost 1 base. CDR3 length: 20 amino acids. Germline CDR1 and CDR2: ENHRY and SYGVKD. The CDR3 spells CAISDPGLAGVEWSYNEQFF. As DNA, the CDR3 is TGTGCCATCAGCGACCCGGGACTAGCGGGAGTAGAATGGTCCTACAATGAGCAGTTCTTC.

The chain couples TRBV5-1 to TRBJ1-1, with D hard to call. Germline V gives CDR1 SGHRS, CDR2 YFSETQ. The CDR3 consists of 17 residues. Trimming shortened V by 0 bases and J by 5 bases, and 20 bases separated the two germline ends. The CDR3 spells CASSLGLSGKVITEAFF. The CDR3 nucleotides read TGCGCCAGCAGCTTGGGTCTTTCGGGAAAAGTCATAACTGAAGCTTTCTTT. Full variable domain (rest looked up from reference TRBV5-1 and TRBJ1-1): KAGVTQTPRYLIKTRGQQVTLSCSPISGHRSVSWYQQTPGQGLQFLFEYFSETQRNKGNFPGRFSGRQFSNSRSEMNVSTLELGDSALYLCASSLGLSGKVITEAFFGQGTRLTVV.

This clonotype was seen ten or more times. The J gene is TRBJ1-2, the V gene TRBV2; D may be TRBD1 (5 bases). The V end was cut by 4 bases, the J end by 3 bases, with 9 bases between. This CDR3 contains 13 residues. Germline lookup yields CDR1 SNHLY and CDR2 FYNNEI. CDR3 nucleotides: TGTGCCAGCAGTGGGACATCCGACTATGGCTACACCTTC. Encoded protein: CASSGTSDYGYTF.

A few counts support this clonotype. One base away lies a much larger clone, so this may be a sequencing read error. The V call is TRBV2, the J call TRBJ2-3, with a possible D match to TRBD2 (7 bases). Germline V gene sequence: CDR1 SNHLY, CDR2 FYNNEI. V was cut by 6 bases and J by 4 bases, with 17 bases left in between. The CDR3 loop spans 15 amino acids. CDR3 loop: CASRGGGGRADTQYF. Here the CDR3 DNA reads TGTGCCAGCAGGGGGGGGGGGGGCCGGGCAGATACGCAGTATTTT.

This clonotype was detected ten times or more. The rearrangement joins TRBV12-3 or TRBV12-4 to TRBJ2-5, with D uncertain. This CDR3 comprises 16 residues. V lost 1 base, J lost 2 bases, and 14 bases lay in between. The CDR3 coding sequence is TGTGCCAGCAGTTTAGGGAGCATTAGGCGGCAAGAGACCCAGTACTTC. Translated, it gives CASSLGSIRRQETQYF.

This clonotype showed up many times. The CDR3 DNA sequence: TGTGCCATCAGTGGACGCGTGGGGGCACCTCTCTACTACAATGAGCAGTTCTTC. It specifies CAISGRVGAPLYYNEQFF. V is TRBV10-3 and J is TRBJ2-1; a possible D gene is TRBD1 (6 bases). Germline V gene sequence: CDR1 ENHRY, CDR2 SYGVKD. The CDR3 has 18 residues. Trimming removed 4 bases at V and 3 bases at J, with 22 bases between.

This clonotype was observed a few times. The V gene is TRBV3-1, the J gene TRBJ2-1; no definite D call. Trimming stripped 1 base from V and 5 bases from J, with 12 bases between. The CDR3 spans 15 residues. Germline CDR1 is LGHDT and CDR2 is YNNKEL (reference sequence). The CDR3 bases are TGTGCCAGCAGCCAAGGATTCCTAGACGACAATGAGCAGTTCTTC. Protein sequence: CASSQGFLDDNEQFF.

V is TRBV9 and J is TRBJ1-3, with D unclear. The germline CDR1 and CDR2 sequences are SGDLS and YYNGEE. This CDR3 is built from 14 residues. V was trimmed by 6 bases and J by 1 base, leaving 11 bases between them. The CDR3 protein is CASTSSFSGNTIYF. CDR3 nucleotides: TGTGCCAGCACCTCGTCGTTTTCTGGAAACACCATATATTTT.

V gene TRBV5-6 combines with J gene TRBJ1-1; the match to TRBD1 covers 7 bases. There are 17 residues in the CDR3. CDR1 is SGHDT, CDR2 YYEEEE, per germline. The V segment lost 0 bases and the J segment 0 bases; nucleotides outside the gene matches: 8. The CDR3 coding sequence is TGTGCCAGCAGCTTGGAACCAGGGGGTGAGATGAACACTGAAGCTTTCTTT. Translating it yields CASSLEPGGEMNTEAFF. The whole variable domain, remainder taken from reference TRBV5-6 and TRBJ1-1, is DAGVTQSPTHLIKTRGQQVTLRCSPKSGHDTVSWYQQALGQGPQFIFQYYEEEERQRGNFPDRFSGHQFPNYSSELNVNALLLGDSALYLCASSLEPGGEMNTEAFFGQGTRLTVV.

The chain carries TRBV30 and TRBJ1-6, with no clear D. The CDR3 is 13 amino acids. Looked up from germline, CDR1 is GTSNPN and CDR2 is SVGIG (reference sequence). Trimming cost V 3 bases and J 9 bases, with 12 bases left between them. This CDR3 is CAWRSRRPSPLHF. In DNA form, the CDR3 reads TGTGCCTGGAGATCACGGAGGCCTTCACCCCTCCACTTT.